Listed below are T cell receptor beta chains from one sample, sequenced in a study of response to subunit inactivated influenza vaccine. TCRdb used MiXCR to reprocess the RT-PCR reads, holding one entry per CDR3 protein. The data contain some 300,000 distinct CDR3 sequences, roughly 22% of them singletons. This sample comprised PBMCs from blood, obtained less than 22 months after vaccination. Receptor source: a man aged 50 to 75 who received an inactivated influenza vaccine. Each CDR3 is given with its conserved first and last residue. Fields, in order: V gene, J gene, clone size, D gene, CDR3 protein, CDR3 DNA. D genes are given only for firm matches. Expanded clones get a size class; other rows say once, few or many, or leave the size out.

v_gene: TRBV12-3/TRBV12-4; j_gene: TRBJ1-4; abundance: few; d_gene: .; CDR3aa: CASSFTNEKLFF; CDR3nt: TGTGCCAGCAGTTTTACTAATGAAAAACTGTTTTTT
v_gene: TRBV13; j_gene: TRBJ1-6; abundance: many; d_gene: TRBD1; CDR3aa: CASSLRTGNYNSPLHF; CDR3nt: TGTGCCAGCAGCTTGAGGACAGGGAACTATAATTCACCCCTCCACTTT
v_gene: TRBV5-6; j_gene: TRBJ2-7; abundance: once; d_gene: .; CDR3aa: CASSLVGGGPTYEQYF; CDR3nt: TGTGCCAGCAGCTTGGTAGGGGGTGGACCCACCTACGAGCAGTACTTC
v_gene: TRBV7-2; j_gene: TRBJ1-5; abundance: .; d_gene: TRBD1; CDR3aa: CASSPGQGWEPQHF; CDR3nt: TGTGCCAGCAGCCCTGGACAGGGGTGGGAGCCCCAGCATTTT
v_gene: TRBV20-1; j_gene: TRBJ2-3; abundance: few; d_gene: TRBD2; CDR3aa: CSARVGSSGRADTQYF; CDR3nt: TGCAGTGCTAGAGTAGGGTCTAGCGGCAGGGCAGATACGCAGTATTTT
v_gene: TRBV5-1; j_gene: TRBJ1-2; abundance: .; d_gene: .; CDR3aa: CASSPLLTGSHGYTF; CDR3nt: TGCGCCAGCAGCCCACTACTAACGGGCTCTCATGGCTACACCTTC
v_gene: TRBV6-5; j_gene: TRBJ2-7; abundance: few; d_gene: .; CDR3aa: CASSYSGSGSYEQYF; CDR3nt: TGTGCCAGCAGTTACTCGGGCAGTGGGTCCTACGAGCAGTACTTC
v_gene: TRBV12-3/TRBV12-4; j_gene: TRBJ1-5; abundance: many; d_gene: .; CDR3aa: CASSAAGEPQHF; CDR3nt: TGTGCCAGCAGTGCTGCCGGGGAGCCCCAGCATTTT
v_gene: TRBV19; j_gene: TRBJ1-1; abundance: few; d_gene: .; CDR3aa: CASSKSGRAAEAFF; CDR3nt: TGTGCCAGTAGTAAATCGGGCAGGGCGGCGGAAGCTTTCTTT
v_gene: TRBV4-3; j_gene: TRBJ2-5; abundance: .; d_gene: TRBD2; CDR3aa: CASSQEASGEETQYF; CDR3nt: TGCGCCAGCAGCCAAGAGGCTAGCGGGGAAGAGACCCAGTACTTC
v_gene: TRBV6-2/TRBV6-3; j_gene: TRBJ1-1; abundance: .; d_gene: .; CDR3aa: CASSYYRYTEAFF; CDR3nt: TGTGCCAGCAGTTACTACAGGTACACTGAAGCTTTCTTT
v_gene: TRBV10-3; j_gene: TRBJ1-2; abundance: .; d_gene: TRBD1; CDR3aa: CAISEPLLQGENYGYTF; CDR3nt: TGTGCCATCAGTGAGCCTCTATTACAGGGGGAGAACTATGGCTACACCTTC
v_gene: TRBV6-2/TRBV6-3; j_gene: TRBJ1-5; abundance: few; d_gene: TRBD1; CDR3aa: CASSRGQAGQPQHF; CDR3nt: TGTGCCAGCAGCCGGGGACAGGCCGGGCAGCCCCAGCATTTT
v_gene: TRBV29-1; j_gene: TRBJ1-2; abundance: .; d_gene: TRBD1; CDR3aa: CSVEGQGGYGYTF; CDR3nt: TGCAGCGTTGAAGGACAGGGTGGCTATGGCTACACCTTC
v_gene: TRBV18; j_gene: TRBJ1-2; abundance: few; d_gene: .; CDR3aa: CASSPPDLPGYGYTF; CDR3nt: TGTGCCAGCTCACCACCAGACCTCCCGGGGTATGGCTACACCTTC
v_gene: TRBV7-2; j_gene: TRBJ2-7; abundance: .; d_gene: TRBD2; CDR3aa: CASTPVATSESYEQYF; CDR3nt: TGTGCCAGCACCCCGGTGGCGACTAGCGAGTCCTACGAGCAGTACTTC
v_gene: TRBV6-1; j_gene: TRBJ2-1; abundance: .; d_gene: .; CDR3aa: CASSEGEIFEQFF; CDR3nt: TGTGCCAGCAGTGAAGGCGAGATCTTTGAGCAGTTCTTC
v_gene: TRBV19; j_gene: TRBJ2-2; abundance: .; d_gene: .; CDR3aa: CAISLRAGELFF; CDR3nt: TGTGCCATTTCTTTAAGGGCCGGGGAGCTGTTTTTT
v_gene: TRBV3-1; j_gene: TRBJ1-3; abundance: few; d_gene: .; CDR3aa: CASSQDRGAGGNTIYF; CDR3nt: TGTGCCAGCAGCCAAGATAGGGGGGCCGGTGGAAACACCATATATTTT
v_gene: TRBV6-6; j_gene: TRBJ2-5; abundance: .; d_gene: .; CDR3aa: CASSPKGETQYF; CDR3nt: TGTGCCAGCAGCCCAAAGGGAGAGACCCAGTACTTC
v_gene: TRBV5-4; j_gene: TRBJ2-5; abundance: .; d_gene: .; CDR3aa: CASSLDPGEETQYF; CDR3nt: TGTGCCAGCAGCTTGGATCCGGGAGAGGAGACCCAGTACTTC
v_gene: TRBV2; j_gene: TRBJ2-4; abundance: .; d_gene: TRBD2; CDR3aa: CASSTPGLAGAKNIQYF; CDR3nt: TGTGCCAGCAGCACTCCCGGACTAGCGGGAGCCAAAAACATTCAGTACTTC
v_gene: TRBV21-1; j_gene: TRBJ1-2; abundance: many; d_gene: .; CDR3aa: CASSDPTVSAGARVYGYTF; CDR3nt: TGTGCCAGCAGCGATCCCACCGTGAGCGCGGGGGCGCGGGTCTATGGCTACACCTTC
v_gene: TRBV12-3/TRBV12-4; j_gene: TRBJ1-3; abundance: few; d_gene: .; CDR3aa: CASSLSAESSGNTIYF; CDR3nt: TGTGCCAGCAGTTTATCAGCTGAATCCTCTGGAAACACCATATATTTT
v_gene: TRBV20-1; j_gene: TRBJ1-2; abundance: many; d_gene: TRBD1; CDR3aa: CSATTGALDGYTF; CDR3nt: TGCAGTGCAACCACAGGGGCGCTGGATGGCTACACCTTC
v_gene: TRBV27; j_gene: TRBJ1-4; abundance: .; d_gene: TRBD1; CDR3aa: CASRADRGTNEKLFF; CDR3nt: TGTGCCAGCAGAGCAGACAGGGGAACTAATGAAAAACTGTTTTTT
v_gene: TRBV20-1; j_gene: TRBJ2-5; abundance: few; d_gene: .; CDR3aa: CSGYQETQYF; CDR3nt: TGCAGCGGGTACCAAGAGACCCAGTACTTC
v_gene: TRBV12-3/TRBV12-4; j_gene: TRBJ2-3; abundance: .; d_gene: TRBD2; CDR3aa: CASSLGFLAGGSTDTQYF; CDR3nt: TGTGCCAGCAGCCTCGGTTTCCTAGCGGGAGGTAGCACAGATACGCAGTATTTT
v_gene: TRBV3-1; j_gene: TRBJ2-1; abundance: few; d_gene: TRBD1; CDR3aa: CASSHGQGAGNEQFF; CDR3nt: TGTGCCAGCAGCCATGGACAGGGGGCTGGGAATGAGCAGTTCTTC
v_gene: TRBV7-9; j_gene: TRBJ2-7; abundance: .; d_gene: TRBD1; CDR3aa: CASTQGQGLSYEQYF; CDR3nt: TGTGCCAGCACCCAGGGACAGGGATTATCCTACGAGCAGTACTTC
v_gene: TRBV7-2; j_gene: TRBJ1-2; abundance: .; d_gene: .; CDR3aa: CASSVDMNYGYTF; CDR3nt: TGTGCCAGCAGCGTAGATATGAACTATGGCTACACCTTC
v_gene: TRBV5-8; j_gene: TRBJ1-2; abundance: .; d_gene: .; CDR3aa: CASSLGQRGGGYTF; CDR3nt: TGTGCCAGCAGCTTGGGGCAGAGAGGAGGGGGCTACACCTTC
v_gene: TRBV28; j_gene: TRBJ2-7; abundance: .; d_gene: .; CDR3aa: CASSTDSSVLYEQYF; CDR3nt: TGTGCCAGCAGTACGGACAGTTCCGTCCTATACGAGCAGTACTTC
v_gene: TRBV20-1; j_gene: TRBJ1-1; abundance: few; d_gene: .; CDR3aa: CSARNREAGEAFF; CDR3nt: TGCAGTGCTAGAAACAGGGAGGCGGGTGAAGCTTTCTTT
v_gene: TRBV7-9; j_gene: TRBJ1-1; abundance: few; d_gene: TRBD1; CDR3aa: CASSRGQGTTEAFF; CDR3nt: TGTGCCAGCAGTCGGGGACAGGGGACAACTGAAGCTTTCTTT
v_gene: TRBV6-5; j_gene: TRBJ2-4; abundance: .; d_gene: .; CDR3aa: CASSYQGGKNIQYF; CDR3nt: TGTGCCAGCAGTTACCAGGGGGGGAAAAACATTCAGTACTTC